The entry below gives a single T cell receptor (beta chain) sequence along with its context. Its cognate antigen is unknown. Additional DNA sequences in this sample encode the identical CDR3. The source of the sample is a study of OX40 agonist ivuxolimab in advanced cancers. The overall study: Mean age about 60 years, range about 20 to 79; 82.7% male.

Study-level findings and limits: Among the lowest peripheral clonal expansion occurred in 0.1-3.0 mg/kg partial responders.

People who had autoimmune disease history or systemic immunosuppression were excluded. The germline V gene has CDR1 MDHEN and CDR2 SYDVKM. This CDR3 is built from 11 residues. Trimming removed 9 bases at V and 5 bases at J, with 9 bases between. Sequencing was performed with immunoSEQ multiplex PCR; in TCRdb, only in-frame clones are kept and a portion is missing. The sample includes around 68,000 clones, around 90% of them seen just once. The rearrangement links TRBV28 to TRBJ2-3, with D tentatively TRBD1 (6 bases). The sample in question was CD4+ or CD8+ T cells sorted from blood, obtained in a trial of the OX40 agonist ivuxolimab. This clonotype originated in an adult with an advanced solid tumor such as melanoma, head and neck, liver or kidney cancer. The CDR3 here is CASLQGDTQYF. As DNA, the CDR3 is TGTGCCAGTTTACAGGGAGATACGCAGTATTTT.